Listed here is a single T cell receptor beta chain. The CDR3 has 17 residues. J lost 9 bases, V lost 6 bases, and 18 bases had no gene match. Germline values: CDR1 MDHEN, CDR2 SYDVKM. The data were obtained in a study of cytomegalovirus exposure and HLA in healthy donors. The PCR made use of 60 Vbeta and 13 Jbeta primers. Sequencing was performed with immunoSEQ multiplex PCR; in TCRdb, only in-frame clones are kept and a portion is missing. The sample has about 160,000 clones, around 80% seen once. The sequencing input was PBMCs. The rearrangement links TRBV28 to TRBJ2-5; 11 bases align to TRBD1. The TCR originated in a woman aged 45-60 years in good health and CMV-seropositive. The CDR3 protein is CASSSPGLGTGGDPQYF. The CDR3 DNA sequence: TGTGCCAGCAGCTCCCCAGGCTTGGGGACAGGGGGTGACCCCCAGTACTTC.